One and the same sample provided the 14 T cell receptor beta chains below, sequenced in a study of technical replicates of blood from several donors. Method: immunoSEQ multiplex PCR; TCRdb's copy keeps in-frame clones and lacks some. Of fewer than 15,000 clones in the sample, approximately 94% were seen once. The sample was PBMCs. The receptors were gathered from a human donor in good health.

The chain combines TRBV28 with TRBJ2-5; tentative D call: TRBD1 (5 bases). The CDR3 spans 15 residues. V was cut by 2 bases and J by 2 bases, with 12 bases left in between. Germline CDR1 and CDR2: MDHEN and SYDVKM. The CDR3 nucleotides are TGTGCCAGCAGTTTAAGGTCAGGGCGACAAGAGACCCAGTACTTC. Translation: CASSLRSGRQETQYF.

This clone is a singleton in its sample. J is TRBJ1-2 and V is TRBV30, with 7 bases aligning to TRBD1. Per the germline V gene, CDR1 is GTSNPN and CDR2 is SVGIG (reference sequence). The CDR3 sequence is 14 residues long. The J segment lost 4 bases and the V segment lost 1 base, leaving 6 bases of the junction unmatched. This CDR3 is CAWSAPGTVYGYTF. In DNA, the CDR3 is TGTGCCTGGAGTGCCCCCGGGACAGTCTATGGCTACACCTTC.

The rearrangement joins TRBV6-6 to TRBJ1-5, with D tentatively TRBD1 (5 bases). CDR3 size: 15 residues. Germline values: CDR1 MNHNY, CDR2 SVGAGI (reference sequence). The ends were cut back, 2 bases at V and 4 bases at J, with 12 bases in the middle. The DNA of the CDR3 is TGTGCCAGCAGTTACCCCCCAGGGAATAATCAGCCCCAGCATTTT. Translating it yields CASSYPPGNNQPQHF.

This rearrangement joins TRBV5-1 to TRBJ1-1; 7 bases align to TRBD1. J lost 2 bases, V lost 1 base, and 5 bases had no gene match. The germline V gene encodes CDR1 SGHRS and CDR2 YFSETQ. The CDR3 sequence is 15 residues long. CDR3: CASSLTGTVNTEAFF. In DNA form, the CDR3 reads TGCGCCAGCAGCTTGACCGGGACAGTAAACACTGAAGCTTTCTTT.

This sequence joins TRBV18 and TRBJ2-7; the match to TRBD2 covers 14 bases. CDR1 and CDR2 (germline): KGHSH, LQKENI. Germline trimming cut 4 bases from V and 3 bases from J; bases unmatched to any gene: 5. The CDR3 is 16 amino acids. The CDR3 DNA is TGTGCCAGCTCACTTGGGACTAGCGGGAGCCACTACGAGCAGTACTTC. Its translation: CASSLGTSGSHYEQYF.

In its sample, this clone was seen once. The chain is built from TRBV19 and TRBJ2-2; 8 bases map to TRBD1. J was trimmed by 5 bases and V by 7 bases; bases with no gene match: 3. Germline assignment: CDR1 LNHDA and CDR2 SQIVND (reference sequence). The CDR3 is made up of 13 amino acids. For the CDR3, the DNA is TGTGCCAGTAACAGGGGGGCGACCGGGGAGCTGTTTTTT. This gives the protein CASNRGATGELFF.

This sequence joins TRBV5-4 and TRBJ1-1, with 9 bases fitting TRBD1. Germline CDR1 and CDR2: SGHNT and YYREEE (reference sequence). This CDR3 has 14 residues. Trimming removed 0 bases from V and 3 bases from J; junction bases left unmatched: 0. The CDR3 here is CASSLGDRDTEAFF. The CDR3 DNA sequence: TGTGCCAGCAGCTTGGGGGACAGGGACACTGAAGCTTTCTTT.

This clone has more than one count but fewer than ten. The chain links TRBV28 to TRBJ2-5; possible D gene TRBD1, 6 bases. CDR1 and CDR2 (germline): MDHEN, SYDVKM. V was clipped by 5 bases and J by 1 base, with 11 bases between them. The CDR3 spans 14 residues. The CDR3 spells CASSPTGVQETQYF. The CDR3 DNA sequence: TGTGCCAGCAGTCCGACAGGCGTCCAAGAGACCCAGTACTTC.

This clone was picked up one time. This chain connects TRBV2 to TRBJ2-5; D may be TRBD2 (6 bases). The CDR3 is made up of 15 amino acids. Germline V CDR1 and CDR2: SNHLY, FYNNEI. V gave up 5 bases and J gave up 4 bases, with 17 bases separating them. The CDR3 reads CASSSWGGVGETQYF. The CDR3 coding sequence is TGTGCCAGCAGTTCGTGGGGCGGGGTGGGAGAGACCCAGTACTTC. The entire variable domain, with the rest obtained from reference TRBV2 and TRBJ2-5, is as follows: EPEVTQTPSHQVTQMGQEVILRCVPISNHLYFYWYRQILGQKVEFLVSFYNNEISEKSEIFDDQFSVERPDGSNFTLKIRSTKLEDSAMYFCASSSWGGVGETQYFGPGTRLLVL.

This chain joins TRBV7-9 and TRBJ1-2; D is possibly TRBD1 (6 bases). Trimming left V 3 bases short and J 8 bases short, with 13 bases between. This CDR3 has 13 amino acids. The V gene's germline CDR1 is SEHNR and CDR2 FQNEAQ (reference sequence). The chain's CDR3 is CASSFTGNSGYTF. CDR3 in DNA: TGTGCCAGCAGCTTCACAGGGAACTCAGGCTACACCTTC.

The chain recombines TRBV6-1 with TRBJ2-7, with a weak D call TRBD2 (6 bases). Trimming took off 3 bases at V and 3 bases at J, with 15 bases between the two ends. The V gene's germline CDR1 is MNHNS and CDR2 SASEGT. CDR3 length equals 15 residues. DNA for the CDR3: TGTGCCAGCAGTGAGGGCCAGGGTAGCGGCTACGAGCAGTACTTC. It encodes CASSEGQGSGYEQYF.

This chain connects TRBV6-1 to TRBJ1-2; D possibly corresponds to TRBD1 (5 bases). Trimming stripped 1 base from V and 5 bases from J, with 11 bases between. This CDR3 contains 14 residues. The V gene's germline CDR1 is MNHNS and CDR2 SASEGT. CDR3: CASSEGDSAYGYTF. Written as DNA, the CDR3 is TGTGCCAGCAGTGAAGGCGACAGCGCATATGGCTACACCTTC.

The chain combines TRBV30 with TRBJ2-1; 8 nucleotides align to TRBD2. V dropped 5 bases and J dropped 0; count of bases not matched to a gene: 3. Germline lookup yields CDR1 GTSNPN and CDR2 SVGIG (reference sequence). The CDR3 loop spans 14 amino acids. This chain's CDR3 is CAWASGSSYNEQFF. For the CDR3, the DNA is TGTGCCTGGGCCAGCGGGAGCTCCTACAATGAGCAGTTCTTC.

The rearrangement uses TRBV18 and TRBJ2-7; 9 bases map to TRBD2. This CDR3 has 15 amino acids. V gave up 1 base and J gave up 5 bases; unmatched junction bases: 6. CDR1 is KGHSH, CDR2 LQKENI, per germline. The CDR3: CASSPRTSEANEQYF. The CDR3 coding sequence is TGTGCCAGCTCACCACGGACTAGCGAGGCCAACGAGCAGTACTTC.